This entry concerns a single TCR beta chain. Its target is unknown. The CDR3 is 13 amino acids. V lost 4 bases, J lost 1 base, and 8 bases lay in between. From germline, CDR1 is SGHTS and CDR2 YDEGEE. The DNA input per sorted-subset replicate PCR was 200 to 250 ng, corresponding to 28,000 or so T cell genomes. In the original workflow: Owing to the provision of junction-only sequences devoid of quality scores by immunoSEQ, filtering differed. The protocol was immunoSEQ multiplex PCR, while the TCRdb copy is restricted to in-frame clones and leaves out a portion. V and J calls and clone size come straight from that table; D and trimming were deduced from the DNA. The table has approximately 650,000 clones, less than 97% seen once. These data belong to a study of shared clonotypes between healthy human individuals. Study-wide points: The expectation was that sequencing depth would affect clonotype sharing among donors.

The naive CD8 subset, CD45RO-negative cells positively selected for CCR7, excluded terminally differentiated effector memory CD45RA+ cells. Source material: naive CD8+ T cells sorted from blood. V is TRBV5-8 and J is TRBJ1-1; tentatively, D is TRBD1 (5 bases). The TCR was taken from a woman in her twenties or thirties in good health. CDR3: CASSPGQNTEAFF. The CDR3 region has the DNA TGTGCCAGCAGCCCCGGACAGAACACTGAAGCTTTCTTT.